Listed below are T cell receptor beta chains from one sample, sequenced in a study of regulatory T cells in long-lasting Graves disease. TCRdb called the multiplex PCR reads again in MiXCR, with one record for every CDR3 protein. This sample has some 320,000 distinct CDR3 sequences, with over 15% found just once. The input for sequencing was peripheral blood mononuclear cells (PBMCs), taken at new diagnosis, from a patient treated with antithyroid drugs. The receptors originated from a female donor with Graves disease. Both conserved end residues are trimmed from each CDR3.

j_call	v_call	cdr3_aa
TRBJ2-3	TRBV28	ASSLWVLAGVTDTQY
TRBJ2-1	TRBV7-9	ASSSRGEQF
TRBJ2-1	TRBV30	AWSRDYNEQF
TRBJ1-5	TRBV2	ASSEASTPGEPQH
TRBJ2-2	TRBV28	ASGLVTSGISNTGELF
TRBJ2-7	TRBV28	ASRISGRANEQY
TRBJ2-7	TRBV6-2/TRBV6-3	ASSMTGLANEQY
TRBJ2-7	TRBV5-1	ASSFGGFTYEQY
TRBJ2-7	TRBV12-3/TRBV12-4	ASSFNGLPPYEQY
TRBJ1-2	TRBV2	ASREVTGGSGGYT
TRBJ1-1	TRBV5-6	ASSLGDRGRRNTEAF